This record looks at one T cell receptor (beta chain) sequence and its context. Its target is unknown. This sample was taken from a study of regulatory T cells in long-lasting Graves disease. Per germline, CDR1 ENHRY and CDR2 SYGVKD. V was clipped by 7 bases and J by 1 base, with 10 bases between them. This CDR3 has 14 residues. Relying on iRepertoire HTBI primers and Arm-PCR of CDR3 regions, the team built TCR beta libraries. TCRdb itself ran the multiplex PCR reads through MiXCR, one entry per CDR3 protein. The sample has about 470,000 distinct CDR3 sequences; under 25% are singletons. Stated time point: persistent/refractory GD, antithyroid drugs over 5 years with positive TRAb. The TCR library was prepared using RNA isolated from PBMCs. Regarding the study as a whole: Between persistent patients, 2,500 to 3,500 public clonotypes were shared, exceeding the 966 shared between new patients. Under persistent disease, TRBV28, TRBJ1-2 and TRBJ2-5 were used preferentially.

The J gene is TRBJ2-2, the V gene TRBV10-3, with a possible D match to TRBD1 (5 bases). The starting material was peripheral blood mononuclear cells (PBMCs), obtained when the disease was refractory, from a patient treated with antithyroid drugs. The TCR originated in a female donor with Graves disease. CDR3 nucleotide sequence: TGTGCCATCACCCAGCAGGGGAACACCGGGGAGCTGTTTTTT. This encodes CAITQQGNTGELFF.